This TCR beta chain was retrieved from a study of early T cells in non-severe SARS-CoV-2 infection. Study-wide results and limits: VDJdb matching skewed toward anti-spike CD8 responses, missing private and CD4 specificities.

In the case of this clonotype: What it binds is not known.

Germline CDR1 reads SQVTM; CDR2 reads ANQGSEA. The V and J ends lost 2 bases and 6 bases, in that order; junction bases with no gene match: 11. There are 16 residues in the CDR3. Attached unique molecular identifiers marked individual cDNA molecules. TCRdb fed the 5' RACE reads into MiXCR, producing one record per CDR3 protein. Found here are approximately 50,000 distinct CDR3 sequences, approximately 11% of them singletons; the top ten hold roughly 13%. This clonotype originated in an adult who was a healthcare worker with PCR-confirmed SARS-CoV-2 infection or an uninfected control (not recorded which). The sample comprised whole blood. This rearrangement joins TRBV29-1 to TRBJ1-1, with TRBD1 matching over 11 bases. For the CDR3, the DNA is TGCAGCGTTGAACTCTTGGACAGGGGGCCAAGCCCTGAAGCTTTCTTT. As protein: CSVELLDRGPSPEAFF. The variable domain in full, with the rest retrieved from reference TRBV29-1 and TRBJ1-1, is SAVISQKPSRDICQRGTSLTIQCQVDSQVTMMFWYRQQPGQSLTLIATANQGSEATYESGFVIDKFPISRPNLTFSTLTVSNMSPEDSSIYLCSVELLDRGPSPEAFFGQGTRLTVV.